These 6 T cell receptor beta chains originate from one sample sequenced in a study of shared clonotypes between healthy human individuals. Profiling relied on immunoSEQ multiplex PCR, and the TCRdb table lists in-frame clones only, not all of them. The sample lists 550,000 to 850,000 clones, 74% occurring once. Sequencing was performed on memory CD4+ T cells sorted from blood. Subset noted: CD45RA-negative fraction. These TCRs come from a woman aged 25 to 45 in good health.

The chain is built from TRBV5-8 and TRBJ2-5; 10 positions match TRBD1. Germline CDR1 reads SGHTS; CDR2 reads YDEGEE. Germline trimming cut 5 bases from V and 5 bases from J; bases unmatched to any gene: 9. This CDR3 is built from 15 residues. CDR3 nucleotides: TGTGCCAGCAGGGGAACCGGGACAGGGGACGAGACCCAGTACTTC. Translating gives CASRGTGTGDETQYF. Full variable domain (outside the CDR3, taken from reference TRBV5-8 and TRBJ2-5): EAGVTQSPTHLIKTRGQQATLRCSPISGHTSVYWYQQALGLGLQFLLWYDEGEERNRGNFPPRFSGRQFPNYSSELNVNALELEDSALYLCASRGTGTGDETQYFGPGTRLLVL.

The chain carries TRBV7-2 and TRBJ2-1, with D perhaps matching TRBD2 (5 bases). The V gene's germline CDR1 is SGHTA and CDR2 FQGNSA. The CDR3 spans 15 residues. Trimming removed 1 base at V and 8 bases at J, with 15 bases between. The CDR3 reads CASSLGRAPGDEQFF. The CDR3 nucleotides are TGTGCCAGCAGCTTAGGTAGGGCCCCCGGGGATGAGCAGTTCTTC.

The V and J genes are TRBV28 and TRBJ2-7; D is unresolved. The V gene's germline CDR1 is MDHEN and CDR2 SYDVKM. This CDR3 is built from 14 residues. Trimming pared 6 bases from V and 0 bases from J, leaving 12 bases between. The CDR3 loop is CASRVTARSYEQYF. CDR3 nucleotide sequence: TGTGCCAGCAGGGTGACCGCCCGCTCCTACGAGCAGTACTTC.

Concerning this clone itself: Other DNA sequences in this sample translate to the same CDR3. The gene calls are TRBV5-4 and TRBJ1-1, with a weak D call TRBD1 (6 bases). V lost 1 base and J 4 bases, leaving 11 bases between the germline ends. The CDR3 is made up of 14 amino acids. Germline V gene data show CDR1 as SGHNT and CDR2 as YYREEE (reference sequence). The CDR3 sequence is CASSLSQGRTEAFF. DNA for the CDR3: TGTGCCAGCAGCTTGTCCCAGGGGCGCACTGAAGCTTTCTTT. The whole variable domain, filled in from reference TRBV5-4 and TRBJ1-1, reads ETGVTQSPTHLIKTRGQQVTLRCSSQSGHNTVSWYQQALGQGPQFIFQYYREEENGRGNFPPRFSGLQFPNYSSELNVNALELDDSALYLCASSLSQGRTEAFFGQGTRLTVV.

The DNA of the CDR3 is TGTGCCAGCAGTTACCACTCCGACAGGGCGGCTGGCTACACCTTC. Its protein is CASSYHSDRAAGYTF. This chain links TRBV6-5 with TRBJ1-2; TRBD1 aligns across 7 bases. Trimming removed 2 bases from V and 7 bases from J; junction bases left unmatched: 10. The germline gives CDR1 MNHEY, CDR2 SVGAGI. The CDR3 runs 15 residues.

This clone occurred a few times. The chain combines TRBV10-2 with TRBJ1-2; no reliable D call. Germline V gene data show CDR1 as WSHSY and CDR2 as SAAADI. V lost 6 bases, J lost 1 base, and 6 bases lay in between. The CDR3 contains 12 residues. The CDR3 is CASRANNYGYTF. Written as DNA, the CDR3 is TGCGCCAGCAGGGCTAATAACTATGGCTACACCTTC.